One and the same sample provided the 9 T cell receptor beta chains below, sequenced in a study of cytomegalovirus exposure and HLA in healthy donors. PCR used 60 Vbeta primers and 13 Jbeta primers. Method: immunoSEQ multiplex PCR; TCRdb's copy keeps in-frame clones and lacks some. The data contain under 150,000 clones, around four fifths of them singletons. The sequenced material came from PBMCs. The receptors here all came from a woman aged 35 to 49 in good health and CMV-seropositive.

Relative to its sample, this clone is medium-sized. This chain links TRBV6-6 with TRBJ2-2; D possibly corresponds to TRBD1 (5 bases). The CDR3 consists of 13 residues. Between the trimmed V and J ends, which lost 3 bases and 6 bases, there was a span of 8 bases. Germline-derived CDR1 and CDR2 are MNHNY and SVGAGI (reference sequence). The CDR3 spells CASSYEGAGELFF. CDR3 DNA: TGTGCCAGCAGTTATGAAGGGGCCGGGGAGCTGTTTTTT.

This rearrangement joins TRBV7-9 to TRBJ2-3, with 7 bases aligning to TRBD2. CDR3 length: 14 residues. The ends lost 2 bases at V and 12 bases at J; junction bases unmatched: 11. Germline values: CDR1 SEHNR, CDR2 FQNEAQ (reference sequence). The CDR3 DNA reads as TGTGCCAGCAGCTTAATGGGAAGCGGGGTCTTCCAGTATTTT. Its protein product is CASSLMGSGVFQYF.

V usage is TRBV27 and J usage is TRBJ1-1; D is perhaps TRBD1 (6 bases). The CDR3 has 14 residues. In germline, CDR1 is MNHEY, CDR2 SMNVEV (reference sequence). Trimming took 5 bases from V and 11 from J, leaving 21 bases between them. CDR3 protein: CASSPSPGVHEAFF. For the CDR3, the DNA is TGTGCCAGCAGTCCCTCACCAGGGGTTCACGAGGCTTTCTTT.

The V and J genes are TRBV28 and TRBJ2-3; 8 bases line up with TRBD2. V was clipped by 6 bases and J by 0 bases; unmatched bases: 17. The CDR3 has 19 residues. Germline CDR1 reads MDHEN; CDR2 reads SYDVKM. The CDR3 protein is CASSTPTLGLADSTDTQYF. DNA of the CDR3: TGTGCCAGCAGCACTCCCACACTCGGACTAGCAGATAGCACAGATACGCAGTATTTT.

The CDR3 sequence is CASNDRGGVQPQHF. CDR3 in DNA: TGTGCCAGTAACGACAGGGGAGGAGTTCAGCCCCAGCATTTT. The chain uses TRBV28 and TRBJ1-5; 8 bases are shared with TRBD1. Unmatched junction bases numbered 10, after V lost 9 bases and J lost 6 bases. Germline CDR1 MDHEN, CDR2 SYDVKM. The CDR3 spans 14 residues.

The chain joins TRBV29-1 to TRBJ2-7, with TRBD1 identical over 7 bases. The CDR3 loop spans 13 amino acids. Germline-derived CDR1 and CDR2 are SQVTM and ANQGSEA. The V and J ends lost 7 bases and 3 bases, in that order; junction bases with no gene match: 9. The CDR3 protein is CSAGDRENYEQYF. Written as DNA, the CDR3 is TGCAGCGCGGGTGACAGGGAAAACTACGAGCAGTACTTC.

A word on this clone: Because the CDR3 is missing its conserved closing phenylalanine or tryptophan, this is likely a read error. The CDR3 DNA reads as TGCGCCAGCAGCTTACTGACAGGGGTTAGCACTGAAGCTTTCTTA. Protein: CASSLLTGVSTEAFL. The V call is TRBV5-1, the J call TRBJ1-1; 8 nucleotides align to TRBD1. Germline CDR1 reads SGHRS; CDR2 reads YFSETQ. This CDR3 contains 15 residues. After removal of 2 bases from V and 4 bases from J, the junction contained 7 bases not matched to a gene.

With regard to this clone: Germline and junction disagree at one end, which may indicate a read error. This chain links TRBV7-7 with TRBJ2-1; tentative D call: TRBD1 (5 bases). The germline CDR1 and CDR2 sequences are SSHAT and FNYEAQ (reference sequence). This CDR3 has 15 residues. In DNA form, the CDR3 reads TGTGCTAGCAGCTTAGGACACGCAAAAAACAATGAGCAGTTCTTC. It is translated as CASSLGHAKNNEQFF.

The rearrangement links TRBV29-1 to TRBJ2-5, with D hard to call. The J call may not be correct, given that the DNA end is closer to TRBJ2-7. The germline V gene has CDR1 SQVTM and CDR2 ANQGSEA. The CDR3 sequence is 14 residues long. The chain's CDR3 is CSASAFQEPYEQYF. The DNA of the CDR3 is TGCAGCGCTTCCGCGTTTCAGGAACCCTACGAGCAGTACTTC.